This T cell receptor (beta chain) was sequenced in a study of T cells in Graves' hyperthyroidism and ophthalmopathy. Amplification yielded TCR beta CDR3 regions, with RNA transcripts as the source. HTBI primers were employed in a first-round RT-PCR of the TCR CDR3. Via MiXCR, TCRdb re-called the multiplex PCR reads, giving one row per CDR3 protein. Counted here are approximately 400,000 distinct CDR3 sequences, approximately 25% occurring once; the ten biggest clones make up over 70%. The germline gives CDR1 ENHRY, CDR2 SYGVKD. The CDR3 totals 13 residues. After removal of 4 bases from V and 5 bases from J, the junction contained 2 bases not matched to a gene. This clonotype was observed many times. Its antigen is not known. Overall study results and limits: Most clonotypes expanded in thyroid above 0.001 were likewise present in blood.

The sample was blood. The clonotype originates from a man aged 50 to 59 with Graves' hyperthyroidism. The genes are TRBV10-3 and TRBJ2-5; 9 bases line up with TRBD1. CDR3 coding DNA: TGTGCCATCAGTGGGACAGGGGCCGAGACCCAGTACTTC. Protein product: CAISGTGAETQYF.